One and the same sample provided the 8 T cell receptor beta chains below, sequenced in a study of T-cell memory formation after mild COVID-19. TCRdb reprocessed the 5' RACE reads with MiXCR, giving one entry per CDR3 protein. This table has about 470,000 distinct CDR3 sequences, 25% appearing once. The sample consisted of PBMCs or a T cell subset sorted from them (not recorded which). The receptor source for this set is an adult woman who had mild COVID-19 (a few samples of this study predate the infection). Cell type and time point are not known.

The table lists this clonotype with a few counts. The V and J genes are TRBV11-2 and TRBJ1-6, with 10 bases identical to TRBD1. The germline CDR1 and CDR2 sequences are SGHAT and FQNNGV. V lost 3 bases and J lost 5; bases outside the gene matches: 4. The CDR3 has 16 amino acids. CDR3 in amino acids: CASSLGQGPHNSPLHF. The DNA for the CDR3 is TGTGCCAGCAGCTTGGGACAGGGGCCGCATAATTCACCCCTCCACTTT.

This clonotype occurred a few times. At one of its ends the junction is not consistent with the germline gene, which may arise from a read error. In DNA form, the CDR3 reads TGCGCCAGCAGCTTAAGCGGGGGGGCCAGTAGCACAGACACGCAGTATTTT. Protein: CASSLSGGASSTDTQYF. The chain couples TRBV5-1 to TRBJ2-3; 10 bases are a match to TRBD2. CDR1 SGHRS and CDR2 YFSETQ come from the germline V gene. This CDR3 has 17 residues.

The J gene is TRBJ2-7, the V gene TRBV5-5; TRBD2 is a possible D gene (7 bases). The CDR3 runs 15 residues. The germline V gene has CDR1 SGHKS and CDR2 YYEKEE (reference sequence). V was clipped by 1 base and J by 6 bases, with 17 bases between them. CDR3 protein: CASSLSVGGHPEQYF. CDR3 nucleotide sequence: TGTGCCAGCAGCTTGAGTGTGGGGGGGCATCCCGAGCAGTACTTC.

J is TRBJ2-7 and V is TRBV12-3 or TRBV12-4, with 9 bases matching TRBD2. The CDR3 has 14 amino acids. V shed 10 bases, J shed 1 base, and the junction held 8 bases outside the gene matches. The CDR3 reads CATRPSGKSYEQYF. The CDR3 DNA sequence: TGTGCCACCCGTCCTAGCGGGAAATCCTACGAGCAGTACTTC.

As DNA, the CDR3 is TGCGCCAGCAGCTTGTTCTCTAGCGGGGTATACGAGCAGTACTTC. It codes for CASSLFSSGVYEQYF. The chain is built from TRBV5-1 and TRBJ2-7; 9 nucleotides align to TRBD2. Unmatched junction bases numbered 6, after V lost 1 base and J lost 4 bases. Germline V gives CDR1 SGHRS, CDR2 YFSETQ. CDR3 length: 15 residues. Drawing the rest from reference TRBV5-1 and TRBJ2-7, the complete variable domain is KAGVTQTPRYLIKTRGQQVTLSCSPISGHRSVSWYQQTPGQGLQFLFEYFSETQRNKGNFPGRFSGRQFSNSRSEMNVSTLELGDSALYLCASSLFSSGVYEQYFGPGTRLTVT.

The chain recombines TRBV10-3 with TRBJ2-2; D not certain. The CDR3 consists of 12 residues. V was cut by 0 bases and J by 13 bases, with 9 bases left in between. Germline-derived CDR1 and CDR2 are ENHRY and SYGVKD. The CDR3 DNA reads TGTGCCATCAGTGAGTCGTCTTCGTTGCTGTTTTTT. Encoded protein: CAISESSSLLFF.

This clonotype was seen more than once but under ten times. The rearrangement links TRBV7-9 to TRBJ2-7; 7 bases map to TRBD1. Trimming cost V 4 bases and J 2 bases; bases outside gene matches: 8. This CDR3 has 15 residues. Germline V CDR1 and CDR2: SEHNR, FQNEAQ (reference sequence). The CDR3 nucleotides are TGTGCCAGCAGCTCCGACAGGGACGGCCCCTACGAGCAGTACTTC. It codes for CASSSDRDGPYEQYF. Together with reference TRBV7-9 and TRBJ2-7, the CDR3 gives the full variable domain: DTGVSQNPRHKITKRGQNVTFRCDPISEHNRLYWYRQTLGQGPEFLTYFQNEAQLEKSRLLSDRFSAERPKGSFSTLEIQRTEQGDSAMYLCASSSDRDGPYEQYFGPGTRLTVT.

The chain is built from TRBV5-1 and TRBJ2-3; the D gene could be TRBD1 or TRBD2 (5 bases each). V was cut by 7 bases and J by 3 bases, with 12 bases left in between. The V gene's germline CDR1 is SGHRS and CDR2 YFSETQ. This CDR3 has 13 amino acids. This CDR3 reads CASGAGTTDTQYF. The DNA of the CDR3 is TGCGCCAGCGGAGCAGGGACGACAGATACGCAGTATTTT.